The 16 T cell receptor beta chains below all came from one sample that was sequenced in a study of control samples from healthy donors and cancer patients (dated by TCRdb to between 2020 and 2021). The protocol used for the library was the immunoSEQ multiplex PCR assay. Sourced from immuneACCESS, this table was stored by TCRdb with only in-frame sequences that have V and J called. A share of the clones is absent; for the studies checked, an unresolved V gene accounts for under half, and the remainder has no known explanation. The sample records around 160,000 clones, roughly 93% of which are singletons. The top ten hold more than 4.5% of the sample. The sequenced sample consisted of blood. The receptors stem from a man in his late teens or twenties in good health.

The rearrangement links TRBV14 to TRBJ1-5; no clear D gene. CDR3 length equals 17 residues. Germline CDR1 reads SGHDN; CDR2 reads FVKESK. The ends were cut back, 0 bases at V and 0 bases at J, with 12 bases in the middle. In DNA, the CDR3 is TGTGCCAGCAGCCAAGATCCCTGGGTTGATAGCAATCAGCCCCAGCATTTT. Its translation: CASSQDPWVDSNQPQHF.

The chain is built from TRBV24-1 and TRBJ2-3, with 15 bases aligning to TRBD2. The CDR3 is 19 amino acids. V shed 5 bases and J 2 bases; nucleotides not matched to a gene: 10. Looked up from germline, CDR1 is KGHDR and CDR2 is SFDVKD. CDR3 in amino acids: CATSGGTSGGSYDTDTQYF. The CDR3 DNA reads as TGTGCCACCAGTGGTGGGACTAGCGGGGGGAGCTATGACACAGATACGCAGTATTTT.

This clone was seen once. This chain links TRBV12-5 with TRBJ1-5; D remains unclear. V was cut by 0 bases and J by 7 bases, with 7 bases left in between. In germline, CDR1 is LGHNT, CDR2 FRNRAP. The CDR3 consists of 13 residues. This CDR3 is CASGLVSVQPQHF. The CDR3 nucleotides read TGTGCTAGTGGTTTGGTATCCGTCCAGCCCCAGCATTTT.

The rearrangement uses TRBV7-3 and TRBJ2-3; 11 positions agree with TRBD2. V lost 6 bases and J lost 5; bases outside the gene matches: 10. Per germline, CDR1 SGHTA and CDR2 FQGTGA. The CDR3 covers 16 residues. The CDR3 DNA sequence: TGTGCCAGCAGTTTAGCGGGAGGGCCTGGGGGAGATACGCAGTATTTT. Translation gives CASSLAGGPGGDTQYF.

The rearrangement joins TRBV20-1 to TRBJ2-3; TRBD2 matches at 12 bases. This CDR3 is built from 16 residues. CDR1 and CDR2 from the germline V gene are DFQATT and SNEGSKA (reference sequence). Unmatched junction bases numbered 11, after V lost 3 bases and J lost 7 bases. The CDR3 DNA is TGCAGTGCTAGTCGCTCTAGCGGGGGGGTTAGGAATACGCAGTATTTT. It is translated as CSASRSSGGVRNTQYF.

The CDR3 nucleotides read TGTGCCAGCAGTTCCCCCATGAGGGACGCTACGTCCTACAATGAGCAGTTCTTC. This codes for CASSSPMRDATSYNEQFF. V and J are TRBV28 and TRBJ2-1, with D perhaps being TRBD1 or TRBD2 (5 bases each). Germline lookup yields CDR1 MDHEN and CDR2 SYDVKM. V was cut by 4 bases and J by 1 base, with 20 bases left in between. The CDR3 consists of 18 residues.

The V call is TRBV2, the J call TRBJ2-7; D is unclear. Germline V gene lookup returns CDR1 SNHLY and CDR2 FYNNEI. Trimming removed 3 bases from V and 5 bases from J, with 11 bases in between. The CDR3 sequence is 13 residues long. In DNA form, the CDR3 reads TGTGCCAGCAGTGAGAAGGGAATCGACGAGCAGTACTTC. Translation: CASSEKGIDEQYF. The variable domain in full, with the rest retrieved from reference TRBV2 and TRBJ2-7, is EPEVTQTPSHQVTQMGQEVILRCVPISNHLYFYWYRQILGQKVEFLVSFYNNEISEKSEIFDDQFSVERPDGSNFTLKIRSTKLEDSAMYFCASSEKGIDEQYFGPGTRLTVT.

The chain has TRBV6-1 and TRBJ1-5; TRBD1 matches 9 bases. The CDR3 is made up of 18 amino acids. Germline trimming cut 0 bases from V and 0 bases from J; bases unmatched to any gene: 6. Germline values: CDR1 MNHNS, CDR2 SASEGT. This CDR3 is CASSEARGTGYSNQPQHF. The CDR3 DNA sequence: TGTGCCAGCAGTGAAGCGCGGGGGACAGGGTATAGCAATCAGCCCCAGCATTTT.

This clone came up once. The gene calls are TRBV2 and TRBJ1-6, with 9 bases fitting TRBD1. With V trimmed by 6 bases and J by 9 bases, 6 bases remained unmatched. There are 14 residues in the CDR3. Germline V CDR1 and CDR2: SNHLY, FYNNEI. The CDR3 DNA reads TGTGCCAGCAGGACTCGACAGGGGGGTTCACCCCTCCACTTT. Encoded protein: CASRTRQGGSPLHF. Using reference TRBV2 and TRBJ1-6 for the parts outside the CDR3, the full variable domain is EPEVTQTPSHQVTQMGQEVILRCVPISNHLYFYWYRQILGQKVEFLVSFYNNEISEKSEIFDDQFSVERPDGSNFTLKIRSTKLEDSAMYFCASRTRQGGSPLHFGNGTRLTVT.

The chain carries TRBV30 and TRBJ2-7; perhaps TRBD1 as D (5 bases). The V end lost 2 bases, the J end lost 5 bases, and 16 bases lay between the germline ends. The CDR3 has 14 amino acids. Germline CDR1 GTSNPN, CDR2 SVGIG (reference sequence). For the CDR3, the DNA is TGTGCCTGGAGTTCCGGCAGGGCCCTCAACGAGCAGTACTTC. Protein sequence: CAWSSGRALNEQYF.

CDR3 loop: CASLRWATSGLGQPQHF. The CDR3 DNA follows: TGTGCCAGCTTAAGGTGGGCGACGTCGGGTCTTGGTCAGCCCCAGCATTTT. J is TRBJ1-5 and V is TRBV28, with unresolved D. The CDR3 has 17 amino acids. The V end was cut by 8 bases, the J end by 6 bases, with 26 bases between. Per germline, CDR1 MDHEN and CDR2 SYDVKM. The whole variable domain, filled in from reference TRBV28 and TRBJ1-5, reads DVKVTQSSRYLVKRTGEKVFLECVQDMDHENMFWYRQDPGLGLRLIYFSYDVKMKEKGDIPEGYSVSREKKERFSLILESASTNQTSMYLCASLRWATSGLGQPQHFGDGTRLSIL.

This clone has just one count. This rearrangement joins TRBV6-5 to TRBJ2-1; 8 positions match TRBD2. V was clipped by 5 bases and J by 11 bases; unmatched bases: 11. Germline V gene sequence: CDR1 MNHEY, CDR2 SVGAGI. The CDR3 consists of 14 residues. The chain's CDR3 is CASSPTGTRQKQFF. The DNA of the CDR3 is TGTGCCAGCAGTCCCACCGGGACTAGGCAAAAGCAGTTCTTC.

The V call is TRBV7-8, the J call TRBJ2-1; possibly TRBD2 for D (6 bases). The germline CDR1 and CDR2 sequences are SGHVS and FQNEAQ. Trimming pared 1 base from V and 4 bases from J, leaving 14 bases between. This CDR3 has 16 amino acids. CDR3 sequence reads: CASSLGASGTYNEQFF. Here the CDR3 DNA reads TGTGCCAGCAGCTTAGGGGCGTCTGGGACTTACAATGAGCAGTTCTTC.

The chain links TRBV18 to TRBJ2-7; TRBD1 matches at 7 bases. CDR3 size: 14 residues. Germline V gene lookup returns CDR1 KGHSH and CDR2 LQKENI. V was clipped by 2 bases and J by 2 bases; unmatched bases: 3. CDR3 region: CASSPRQGTYEQYF. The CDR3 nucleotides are TGTGCCAGCTCACCAAGACAGGGTACCTACGAGCAGTACTTC.

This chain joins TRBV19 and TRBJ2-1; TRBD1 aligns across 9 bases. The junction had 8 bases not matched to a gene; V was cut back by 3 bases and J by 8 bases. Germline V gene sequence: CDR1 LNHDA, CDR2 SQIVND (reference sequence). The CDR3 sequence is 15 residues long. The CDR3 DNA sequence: TGTGCCAGTAGTATGGACAGGGGTAAGATTGATGAGCAGTTCTTC. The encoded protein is CASSMDRGKIDEQFF.

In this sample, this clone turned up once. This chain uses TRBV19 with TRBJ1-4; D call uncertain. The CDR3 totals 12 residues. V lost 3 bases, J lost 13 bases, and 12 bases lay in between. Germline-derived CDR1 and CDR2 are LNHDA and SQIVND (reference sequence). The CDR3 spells CASSISARGLFF. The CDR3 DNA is TGTGCCAGTAGTATCTCGGCTCGGGGACTGTTTTTT.